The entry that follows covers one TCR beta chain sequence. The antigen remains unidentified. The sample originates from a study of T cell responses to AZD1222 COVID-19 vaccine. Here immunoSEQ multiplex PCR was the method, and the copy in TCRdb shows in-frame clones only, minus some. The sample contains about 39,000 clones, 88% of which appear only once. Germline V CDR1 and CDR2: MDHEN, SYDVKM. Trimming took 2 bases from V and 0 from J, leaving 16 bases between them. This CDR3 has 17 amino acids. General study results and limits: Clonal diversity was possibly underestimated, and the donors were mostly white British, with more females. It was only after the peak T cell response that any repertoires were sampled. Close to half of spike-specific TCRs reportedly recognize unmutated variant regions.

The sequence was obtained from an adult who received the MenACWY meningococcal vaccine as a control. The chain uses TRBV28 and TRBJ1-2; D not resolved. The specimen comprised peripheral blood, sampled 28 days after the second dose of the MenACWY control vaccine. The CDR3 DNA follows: TGTGCCAGCAGTTTACTGAGCAGCGAGACCTCTAACTATGGCTACACCTTC. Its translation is CASSLLSSETSNYGYTF.